These 22 T cell receptor beta chains share one sample of origin, sequenced in a study of T cells in tuberculosis. Repertoires were generated with immunoSEQ multiplex PCR, while TCRdb's copy carries only in-frame clones and drops some. The table lists 35,000 to 55,000 clones, 90% to 95% of them singletons. Source material: PBMCs. The receptors shown here come from a donor between 5 and 29 years old with latent tuberculosis or without tuberculosis infection.

V and J are TRBV10-3 and TRBJ1-2; weak D call: TRBD1 (5 bases). The CDR3 consists of 14 residues. The germline V gene has CDR1 ENHRY and CDR2 SYGVKD. Trimming took off 0 bases at V and 6 bases at J, with 11 bases between the two ends. CDR3 residues: CAISESRGRHGYTF. As DNA, the CDR3 is TGTGCCATCAGTGAGTCCCGGGGGAGACATGGCTACACCTTC.

The chain is built from TRBV6-5 and TRBJ2-1, with TRBD1 as a possible D gene (5 bases). The CDR3 has 14 residues. The ends were cut back, 10 bases at V and 5 bases at J, with 18 bases in the middle. Germline V gene sequence: CDR1 MNHEY, CDR2 SVGAGI. DNA of the CDR3: TGTGCCACTCAGGGCGAGACTTCAAACAATGAGCAGTTCTTC. It translates to CATQGETSNNEQFF.

Here the CDR3 reads CASRGLPYGYTF. The CDR3 DNA reads TGTGCCAGCAGGGGACTCCCCTATGGCTACACCTTC. The genes are TRBV21-1 and TRBJ1-2. TRBV21-1 corresponds to a pseudogene. CDR3 length equals 12 residues.

The chain has TRBV5-4 and TRBJ1-1; TRBD1 matches at 8 bases. The CDR3 totals 13 residues. Trimming at V came to 2 bases and at J to 4 bases, leaving 1 base not matched to a gene. Germline V gene data show CDR1 as SGHNT and CDR2 as YYREEE (reference sequence). The CDR3 protein is CASSFGTGTEAFF. CDR3 DNA sequence: TGTGCCAGCAGCTTCGGGACAGGCACTGAAGCTTTCTTT.

The J gene is TRBJ2-7, the V gene TRBV7-8; TRBD1 aligns across 8 bases. The germline CDR1 and CDR2 sequences are SGHVS and FQNEAQ. The CDR3 length is 15 residues. Trimming at V came to 5 bases and at J to 5 bases, leaving 11 bases not matched to a gene. The CDR3 loop is CASSPPPGGMNEQYF. DNA of the CDR3: TGTGCCAGCAGCCCCCCCCCAGGGGGCATGAACGAGCAGTACTTC.

The rearrangement joins TRBV5-4 to TRBJ2-1; 9 nucleotides align to TRBD2. CDR1 SGHNT and CDR2 YYREEE come from the germline V gene (reference sequence). Germline trimming cut 4 bases from V and 9 bases from J; bases unmatched to any gene: 5. The CDR3 length is 13 residues. CDR3 region: CASSQSGGSEQFF. DNA for the CDR3: TGTGCCAGCAGCCAGAGCGGGGGGAGTGAGCAGTTCTTC.

This chain links TRBV4-1 with TRBJ2-7, with a weak D call TRBD1 (5 bases). The V and J ends lost 1 base and 3 bases respectively, with 13 bases between them. CDR1 and CDR2 (germline): MGHRA, YSYEKL. The CDR3 is 15 amino acids. CDR3 region: CASSQGAIGDYEQYF. The CDR3 region has the DNA TGCGCCAGCAGCCAAGGGGCAATAGGGGACTACGAGCAGTACTTC.

The chain joins TRBV6-5 to TRBJ1-2; D may be TRBD1 (6 bases). The CDR3 covers 15 residues. Germline CDR1 MNHEY, CDR2 SVGAGI. The ends were cut back, 6 bases at V and 0 bases at J, with 14 bases in the middle. CDR3 in amino acids: CASSPLQGTNYGYTF. CDR3 nucleotides: TGTGCCAGCAGCCCTTTACAGGGAACTAACTATGGCTACACCTTC.

A single count supports this clone. The gene calls are TRBV15 and TRBJ1-2; unclear D gene. The germline V gene encodes CDR1 LNHNV and CDR2 YYDKDF (reference sequence). The CDR3 has 15 amino acids. V was clipped by 4 bases and J by 5 bases, with 17 bases between them. CDR3 nucleotides: TGTGCCACCAGCATGGGAGGAGCAACTGGGTATGGCTACACCTTC. Translated, it gives CATSMGGATGYGYTF. The full variable domain, completed using reference TRBV15 and TRBJ1-2, is DAMVIQNPRYQVTQFGKPVTLSCSQTLNHNVMYWYQQKSSQAPKLLFHYYDKDFNNEADTPDNFQSRRPNTSFCFLDIRSPGLGDTAMYLCATSMGGATGYGYTFGSGTRLTVV.

This clone was recorded only once. This chain links TRBV6-1 with TRBJ2-7; 10 nucleotides match TRBD1. Per the germline V gene, CDR1 is MNHNS and CDR2 is SASEGT. The ends lost 7 bases at V and 2 bases at J; junction bases unmatched: 5. This CDR3 contains 14 residues. The CDR3 reads CASTEDRGAYEQYF. The DNA of the CDR3 is TGTGCCAGCACCGAGGACAGGGGGGCCTACGAGCAGTACTTC.

The V call is TRBV11-2, the J call TRBJ2-7, with TRBD1 matching 9 bases. Germline CDR1 reads SGHAT; CDR2 reads FQNNGV. The CDR3 contains 13 residues. The V gene end was trimmed by 5 bases and the J gene end by 3 bases; junction bases not matched to a gene: 2. The CDR3 DNA follows: TGTGCCAGCAGCGGGGACAGGGACTACGAGCAGTACTTC. Its protein is CASSGDRDYEQYF.

This chain joins TRBV2 and TRBJ2-2; 10 bases line up with TRBD1. The CDR3 consists of 15 residues. Germline-derived CDR1 and CDR2 are SNHLY and FYNNEI. V lost 7 bases and J lost 4; bases outside the gene matches: 6. CDR3 residues: CASKRDRGLTGELFF. CDR3 DNA sequence: TGTGCCAGCAAGAGGGACAGGGGCCTCACCGGGGAGCTGTTTTTT.

A single count supports this clone. CDR3 residues: CASSPGSAGNTIYF. CDR3 coding DNA: TGTGCCAGCAGTCCCGGGAGCGCTGGAAACACCATATATTTT. The chain combines TRBV27 with TRBJ1-3; D gene ambiguous. The CDR3 is 14 amino acids. Germline lookup yields CDR1 MNHEY and CDR2 SMNVEV (reference sequence). V shed 5 bases and J shed 2 bases, with 10 bases lying between them.

This clone was observed a single time. The chain couples TRBV9 to TRBJ2-2; 8 bases are shared with TRBD1. Looked up from germline, CDR1 is SGDLS and CDR2 is YYNGEE. The CDR3 spans 17 residues. V lost 4 bases, J lost 6 bases, and 14 bases stayed unmatched. CDR3 nucleotides: TGTGCCAGCAGCCGCACAGGGGGAAGTAAAAGGTCCGGGGAGCTGTTTTTT. It codes for CASSRTGGSKRSGELFF.

The chain combines TRBV19 with TRBJ2-7; 10 positions match TRBD1. This CDR3 is built from 15 residues. Unmatched junction bases numbered 7, after V lost 6 bases and J lost 2 bases. Looked up from germline, CDR1 is LNHDA and CDR2 is SQIVND (reference sequence). CDR3 nucleotides: TGTGCCAGTAGCTTCGGGACAGGGGCGGCCTACGAGCAGTACTTC. Its protein is CASSFGTGAAYEQYF.

The J gene is TRBJ2-7, the V gene TRBV19, with D possibly being TRBD1 (5 bases). The CDR3 extends over 13 amino acids. Germline loops: CDR1 LNHDA, CDR2 SQIVND (reference sequence). V shed 5 bases and J shed 2 bases, with 10 bases lying between them. The DNA for the CDR3 is TGTGCCAGTAGTCCAGACAGTCCCTACGAGCAGTACTTC. Translating gives CASSPDSPYEQYF.

The chain has TRBV29-1 and TRBJ2-2; no reliable D call. The V end lost 4 bases, the J end lost 6 bases, and 15 bases lay between the germline ends. The CDR3 length is 14 residues. Germline values: CDR1 SQVTM, CDR2 ANQGSEA. The DNA for the CDR3 is TGCAGCGTTGGTTCCCCAGTTGGTCCCGGGGAGCTGTTTTTT. The encoded protein is CSVGSPVGPGELFF.

This chain connects TRBV7-2 to TRBJ2-3, with a weak D call TRBD1 (5 bases). The CDR3 spans 14 residues. The V gene's germline CDR1 is SGHTA and CDR2 FQGNSA. Trimming took off 2 bases at V and 4 bases at J, with 10 bases between the two ends. CDR3 amino acids: CASSLRGGADTQYF. CDR3 in DNA: TGTGCCAGCAGCTTAAGGGGTGGCGCAGATACGCAGTATTTT.

This chain connects TRBV12-5 to TRBJ2-7; a weak D match, TRBD1 (5 bases). V was pared by 4 bases and J by 4 bases, with 17 bases between. Germline V gene data show CDR1 as LGHNT and CDR2 as FRNRAP. This CDR3 spans 15 amino acids. This CDR3 reads CASGSRQQARYEQYF. CDR3 in DNA: TGTGCTAGTGGTTCTAGACAGCAAGCCCGATACGAGCAGTACTTC.

The chain joins TRBV5-6 to TRBJ2-7; 8 nucleotides match TRBD1. The CDR3 loop spans 14 amino acids. Unmatched junction bases numbered 6, after V lost 1 base and J lost 6 bases. In germline, CDR1 is SGHDT, CDR2 YYEEEE. CDR3: CASSLRTGNGEQYF. The CDR3 DNA follows: TGTGCCAGCAGCTTGAGGACAGGGAACGGCGAGCAGTACTTC.

J is TRBJ2-2 and V is TRBV19; weak D call: TRBD2 (6 bases). The CDR3 loop spans 14 amino acids. With 3 bases removed from V and 6 bases from J, the gap between germline ends came to 11 bases. The germline gives CDR1 LNHDA, CDR2 SQIVND (reference sequence). The CDR3 DNA is TGTGCCAGTAGTATGGGACTCCTAGCCGGGGAGCTGTTTTTT. This encodes CASSMGLLAGELFF.

The J gene is TRBJ2-7, the V gene TRBV4-2, with a tentative D call TRBD1 (5 bases). This CDR3 has 15 amino acids. V was shortened by 1 base and J by 2 bases, with 12 bases between the two germline ends. From germline, CDR1 is LGHNA and CDR2 YNFKEQ. CDR3 residues: CASSQVPGSPYEQYF. The CDR3 coding sequence is TGTGCCAGCAGCCAAGTACCAGGGTCCCCCTACGAGCAGTACTTC.